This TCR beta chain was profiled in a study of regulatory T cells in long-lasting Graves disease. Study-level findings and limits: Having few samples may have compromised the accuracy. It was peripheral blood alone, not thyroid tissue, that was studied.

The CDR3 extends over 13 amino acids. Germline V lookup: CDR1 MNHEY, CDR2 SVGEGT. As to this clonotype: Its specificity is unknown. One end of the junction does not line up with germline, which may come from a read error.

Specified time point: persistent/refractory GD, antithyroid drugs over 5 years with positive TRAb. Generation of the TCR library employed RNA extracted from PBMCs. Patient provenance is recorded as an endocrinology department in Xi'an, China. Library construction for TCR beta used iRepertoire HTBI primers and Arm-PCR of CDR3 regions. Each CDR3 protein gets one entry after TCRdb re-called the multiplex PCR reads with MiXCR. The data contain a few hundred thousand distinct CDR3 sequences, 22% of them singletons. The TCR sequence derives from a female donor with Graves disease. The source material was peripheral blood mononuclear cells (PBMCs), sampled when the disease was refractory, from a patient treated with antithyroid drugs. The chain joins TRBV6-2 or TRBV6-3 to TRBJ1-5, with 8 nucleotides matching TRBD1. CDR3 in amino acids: CASSHSGGQPQHF. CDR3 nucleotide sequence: TGTGCCAGCAGTCACTCAGGGGGCCAGCCCCAGCATTTT.